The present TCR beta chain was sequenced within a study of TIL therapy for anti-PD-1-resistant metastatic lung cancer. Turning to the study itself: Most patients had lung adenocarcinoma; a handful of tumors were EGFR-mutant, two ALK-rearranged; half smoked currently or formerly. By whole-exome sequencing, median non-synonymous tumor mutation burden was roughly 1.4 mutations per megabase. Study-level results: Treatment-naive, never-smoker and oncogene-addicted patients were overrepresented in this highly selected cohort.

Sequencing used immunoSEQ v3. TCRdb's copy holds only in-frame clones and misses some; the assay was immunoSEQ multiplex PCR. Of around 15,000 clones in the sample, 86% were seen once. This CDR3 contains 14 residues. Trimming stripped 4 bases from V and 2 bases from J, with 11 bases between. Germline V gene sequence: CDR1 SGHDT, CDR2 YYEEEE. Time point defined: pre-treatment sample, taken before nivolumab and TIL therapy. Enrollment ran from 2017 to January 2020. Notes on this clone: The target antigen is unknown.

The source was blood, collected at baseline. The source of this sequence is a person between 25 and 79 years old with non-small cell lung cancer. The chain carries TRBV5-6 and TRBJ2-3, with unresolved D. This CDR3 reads CASSLGSVTDTQYF. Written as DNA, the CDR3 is TGTGCCAGCAGCCTGGGGTCGGTCACAGATACGCAGTATTTT.